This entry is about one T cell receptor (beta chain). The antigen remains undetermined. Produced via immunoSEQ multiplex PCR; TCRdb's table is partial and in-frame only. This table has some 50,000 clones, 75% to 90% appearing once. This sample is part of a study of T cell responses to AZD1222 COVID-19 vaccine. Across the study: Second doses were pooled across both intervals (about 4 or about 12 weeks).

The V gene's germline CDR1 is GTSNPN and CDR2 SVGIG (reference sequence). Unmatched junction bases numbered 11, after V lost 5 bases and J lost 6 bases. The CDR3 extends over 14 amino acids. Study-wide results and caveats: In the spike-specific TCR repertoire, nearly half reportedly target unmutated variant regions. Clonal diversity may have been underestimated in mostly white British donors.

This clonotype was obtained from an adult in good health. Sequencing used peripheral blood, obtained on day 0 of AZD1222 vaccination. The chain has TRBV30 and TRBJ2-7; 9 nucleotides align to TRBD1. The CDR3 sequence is CAWDMTGGSVEQYF. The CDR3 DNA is TGTGCCTGGGACATGACAGGGGGTTCGGTCGAGCAGTACTTC.